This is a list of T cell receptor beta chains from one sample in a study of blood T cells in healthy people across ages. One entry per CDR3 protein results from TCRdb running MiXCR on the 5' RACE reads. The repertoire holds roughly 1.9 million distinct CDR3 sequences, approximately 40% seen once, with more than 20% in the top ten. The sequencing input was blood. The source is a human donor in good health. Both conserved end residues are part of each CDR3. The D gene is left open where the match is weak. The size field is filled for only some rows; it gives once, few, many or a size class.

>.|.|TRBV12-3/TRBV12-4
CASSRNPRGETQYF
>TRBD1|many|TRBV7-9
CASSHSGTAFQQYF
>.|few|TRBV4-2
CASSPGLGEKLFF
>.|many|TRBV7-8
CASSLGGVYNEQFF
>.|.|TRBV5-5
CASTRLQETQYF
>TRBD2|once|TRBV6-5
CASSYGVESSRGEYF
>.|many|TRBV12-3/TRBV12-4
CASNRLGSNYGYTF
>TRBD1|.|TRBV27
CASSSGTGVNTVAFF
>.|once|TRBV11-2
CASTQDQESQYF
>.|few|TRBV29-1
CSVVTGSSYNEQFF
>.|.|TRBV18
CASSPTMSVYEQYF
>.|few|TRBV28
CASSLKRAGDTQYF
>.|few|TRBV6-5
CASSTGPWQFF
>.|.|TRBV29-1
CSVAEGNNGYTF